This TCR beta chain was documented in a study of blood T cell repertoires in COVID-19. About the study: Specimens from acute and convalescent COVID-19 originated in the United States, Italy and Spain.

V dropped 5 bases and J dropped 1 base, with 9 bases sitting between them. CDR1 is SGHTA, CDR2 FQGNSA, per germline. The CDR3 is 13 amino acids. In the authors' methods: Scientists estimated how many nucleated cells there were by amplifying reference gene primers. TCRdb's copy holds only in-frame clones and misses some; the assay was immunoSEQ multiplex PCR. The V and J calls and clone size are taken from that table; D and trimming were inferred from the DNA. This table has about 81,000 clones, just over 85% appearing once. The chain joins TRBV7-2 to TRBJ2-7; TRBD2 is a possible D gene (6 bases). The origin of this receptor is an elderly woman with acute or convalescent COVID-19. Material for sequencing was peripheral blood. CDR3 in amino acids: CASSKDYSYEQYF. The CDR3 DNA sequence: TGTGCCAGCAGCAAGGACTATTCCTACGAGCAGTACTTC.